This T cell receptor beta chain was found in a study of CD8+ T cells in alopecia areata. The treatment denotes: oral pan-JAK inhibitor, 5-10 mg twice daily. RNA was isolated and reverse transcribed to cDNA, the sequencing template. The assay was immunoSEQ multiplex PCR, and TCRdb's table has in-frame clones only and misses some. The sample holds 200,000 to 250,000 clones, under 60% seen once. Regarding the study as a whole: It was observed that many expanded lesional clones persisted in scalp and blood during tofacitinib. Scalp lesions, especially in alopecia totalis/universalis, had higher clonality than normal scalp.

With respect to this clone: Antigen unknown.

CDR1 and CDR2 from the germline V gene are SGHRS and YFSETQ. The V gene lost 0 bases and the J gene lost 3 bases, with 11 bases spanning the gap. The length of the CDR3 is 15 residues. The chain couples TRBV5-1 to TRBJ2-3; D not certain. The sequencing used CD4+ T cells sorted from blood, collected at week 4, from a patient treated with tofacitinib. This clonotype originated in a human donor with alopecia areata. CDR3 in amino acids: CASSLAAGTTDTQYF. DNA for the CDR3: TGCGCCAGCAGCTTGGCTGCCGGCACTACAGATACGCAGTATTTT. The full variable domain, rest sourced from reference TRBV5-1 and TRBJ2-3, is KAGVTQTPRYLIKTRGQQVTLSCSPISGHRSVSWYQQTPGQGLQFLFEYFSETQRNKGNFPGRFSGRQFSNSRSEMNVSTLELGDSALYLCASSLAAGTTDTQYFGPGTRLTVL.